These 13 T cell receptor beta chains were all obtained from the same sample, sequenced in a study of cytomegalovirus exposure and HLA in healthy donors. Amplification used 60 Vbeta primers and 13 Jbeta primers. Data came from immunoSEQ multiplex PCR; TCRdb stores just in-frame clones and leaves some out. The sample has approximately 140,000 clones; 55% to 80% are singletons. Source material: PBMCs. These receptors were collected from a woman aged 40 to 50 in good health and CMV-seronegative.

This clone was detected only a few times. The chain carries TRBV19 and TRBJ1-1; 9 bases are a match to TRBD1. Germline V gene data show CDR1 as LNHDA and CDR2 as SQIVND (reference sequence). With 8 bases clipped from V and 1 base from J, the junction kept 2 bases outside the gene matches. CDR3 size: 13 residues. This chain's CDR3 is CASGQGTNTEAFF. Written as DNA, the CDR3 is TGTGCCAGTGGACAGGGGACGAACACTGAAGCTTTCTTT. The entire variable domain, with the rest obtained from reference TRBV19 and TRBJ1-1, is as follows: DGGITQSPKYLFRKEGQNVTLSCEQNLNHDAMYWYRQDPGQGLRLIYYSQIVNDFQKGDIAEGYSVSREKKESFPLTVTSAQKNPTAFYLCASGQGTNTEAFFGQGTRLTVV.

The chain recombines TRBV2 with TRBJ1-1; 7 nucleotides align to TRBD1. The CDR3 is 14 amino acids. Germline assignment: CDR1 SNHLY and CDR2 FYNNEI. Unmatched junction bases numbered 5, after V lost 6 bases and J lost 1 base. The chain's CDR3 is CASRLQGRNTEAFF. In DNA, the CDR3 is TGTGCCAGCAGGCTACAGGGGAGGAACACTGAAGCTTTCTTT.

In regard to this clone: Sequence at one end of the junction differs from germline and may be a read error. This chain joins TRBV7-7 and TRBJ2-3; 11 bases fit TRBD2. CDR1 and CDR2 from the germline V gene are SSHAT and FNYEAQ (reference sequence). CDR3 size: 18 residues. For the CDR3, the DNA is TGTGCTAGCACCTCCACCTCCCCTAGCGGGGGGAGCACAGATACGCAGTATTTT. Amino acid sequence: CASTSTSPSGGSTDTQYF.

The genes are TRBV7-2 and TRBJ2-3; 9 bases are shared with TRBD2. This CDR3 has 15 residues. Germline lookup yields CDR1 SGHTA and CDR2 FQGNSA. Unmatched junction bases numbered 8, after V lost 4 bases and J lost 6 bases. The CDR3 bases are TGTGCCAGCAGCTCCACGGGACTAGCAGGCGATACGCAGTATTTT. Amino acids: CASSSTGLAGDTQYF.

This rearrangement joins TRBV7-8 to TRBJ2-2, with D possibly being TRBD2 (5 bases). V gave up 1 base and J gave up 4 bases, with 13 bases separating them. There are 16 residues in the CDR3. CDR1 is SGHVS, CDR2 FQNEAQ, per germline. CDR3 loop: CASSLELGSRTGELFF. The CDR3 DNA reads TGTGCCAGCAGCTTAGAGCTTGGGAGTCGCACCGGGGAGCTGTTTTTT.

In its sample, this clone was seen once. The rearrangement joins TRBV5-5 to TRBJ1-2; the D is unclear. Germline V CDR1 and CDR2: SGHKS, YYEKEE (reference sequence). The CDR3 is 11 amino acids. The V gene lost 3 bases and the J gene lost 8 bases, with 8 bases spanning the gap. The CDR3 sequence: CASSSEAGYTF. The CDR3 nucleotides are TGTGCCAGCAGCTCAGAGGCAGGCTACACCTTC.

V and J are TRBV23-1 and TRBJ1-1, with D unresolved. TRBV23-1 is an open reading frame whose function is uncertain. V shed 1 base and J shed 6 bases, with 9 bases lying between them. This CDR3 spans 13 amino acids. The CDR3 coding sequence is TGCGCCAGCAGTCAATTCGCGGGCGCTGAAGCTTTCTTT. Translation: CASSQFAGAEAFF.

The chain links TRBV2 to TRBJ1-3, with 9 bases that match TRBD1. CDR1 is SNHLY, CDR2 FYNNEI, per germline. The CDR3 contains 15 residues. J lost 4 bases, V lost 6 bases, and 7 bases had no gene match. For the CDR3, the DNA is TGTGCCAGCAGCCCGACAGGGGGTCTCGGAAACACCATATATTTT. Its protein is CASSPTGGLGNTIYF.

The V call is TRBV7-6, the J call TRBJ2-3, with a tentative D call TRBD2 (6 bases). Trimming cost V 3 bases and J 2 bases, with 12 bases left between them. Germline assignment: CDR1 SGHVS and CDR2 FNYEAQ. The CDR3 is 15 residues long. CDR3 nucleotide sequence: TGTGCCAGCAGCTTTACGGGAGCCTACACAGATACGCAGTATTTT. Translation: CASSFTGAYTDTQYF.

In its sample, this clone was seen a few times. The V gene is TRBV29-1, the J gene TRBJ1-5, with D tentatively TRBD1 (5 bases). CDR1 SQVTM and CDR2 ANQGSEA come from the germline V gene. The CDR3 runs to 13 residues. The V end was cut by 6 bases, the J end by 2 bases, with 11 bases between. Here the CDR3 reads CSVQGEGNQPQHF. The CDR3 coding sequence is TGCAGCGTGCAGGGCGAGGGCAATCAGCCCCAGCATTTT.

V and J are TRBV5-1 and TRBJ1-4; D gene ambiguous. CDR1 and CDR2 from the germline V gene are SGHRS and YFSETQ. The CDR3 has 15 residues. The V and J ends lost 3 bases and 3 bases respectively, with 12 bases between them. The CDR3 sequence is CASSSMGGANEKLFF. The CDR3 bases are TGCGCCAGCAGCTCAATGGGAGGAGCTAATGAAAAACTGTTTTTT.

The chain has TRBV7-2 and TRBJ2-7; a possible D gene is TRBD2 (5 bases). Germline lookup yields CDR1 SGHTA and CDR2 FQGNSA. V was clipped by 1 base and J by 2 bases, with 12 bases between them. The CDR3 extends over 15 amino acids. CDR3 protein: CASSLGGGGAYEQYF. Here the CDR3 DNA reads TGTGCCAGCAGCTTAGGAGGCGGAGGTGCCTACGAGCAGTACTTC. The entire variable domain, with the rest obtained from reference TRBV7-2 and TRBJ2-7, is as follows: GAGVSQSPSNKVTEKGKDVELRCDPISGHTALYWYRQSLGQGLEFLIYFQGNSAPDKSGLPSDRFSAERTGGSVSTLTIQRTQQEDSAVYLCASSLGGGGAYEQYFGPGTRLTVT.

This clone is categorized as medium-sized (0.01 to 0.1%). The chain employs TRBV2 and TRBJ2-7; D gene uncertain. CDR1 is SNHLY, CDR2 FYNNEI, per germline. Trimming removed 4 bases from V and 1 base from J, with 5 bases in between. This CDR3 is 12 amino acids long. CDR3 in amino acids: CASSGESYEQYF. The CDR3 nucleotides are TGTGCCAGCAGTGGAGAATCCTACGAGCAGTACTTC. The full variable domain, completed using reference TRBV2 and TRBJ2-7, is EPEVTQTPSHQVTQMGQEVILRCVPISNHLYFYWYRQILGQKVEFLVSFYNNEISEKSEIFDDQFSVERPDGSNFTLKIRSTKLEDSAMYFCASSGESYEQYFGPGTRLTVT.